Below, 9 T cell receptor beta chains from the same sample are listed, as sequenced in a study of blood T cell repertoires in COVID-19. The table came from immunoSEQ multiplex PCR; TCRdb's copy has only in-frame clones and leaves some out. The repertoire consists of around 200,000 clones, with 80% to 90% occurring once and the leading ten covering roughly 3.3%. The sample taken for sequencing was peripheral blood. The receptors shown here come from a man between 18 and 35 years old with active or convalescent COVID-19.

Here the CDR3 DNA reads TGTGCCAGCAGCTTGGGGACAGGGAATGCAGATACGCAGTATTTT. Its translation: CASSLGTGNADTQYF. This chain joins TRBV5-4 and TRBJ2-3, with 8 bases fitting TRBD1. This CDR3 spans 15 amino acids. Germline CDR1 is SGHNT and CDR2 is YYREEE (reference sequence). The J segment lost 4 bases and the V segment lost 0 bases, leaving 4 bases of the junction unmatched. The full variable domain, with the rest looked up from reference TRBV5-4 and TRBJ2-3, is ETGVTQSPTHLIKTRGQQVTLRCSSQSGHNTVSWYQQALGQGPQFIFQYYREEENGRGNFPPRFSGLQFPNYSSELNVNALELDDSALYLCASSLGTGNADTQYFGPGTRLTVL.

V gene TRBV5-4 combines with J gene TRBJ2-5, with a weak D call TRBD1 (5 bases). V lost 0 bases, J lost 0 bases, and 6 bases lay in between. The CDR3 runs 14 residues. Germline V gene data show CDR1 as SGHNT and CDR2 as YYREEE (reference sequence). The CDR3 nucleotides are TGTGCCAGCAGCTTGGACAGGAACCAAGAGACCCAGTACTTC. This gives the protein CASSLDRNQETQYF.

J is TRBJ2-1 and V is TRBV5-4, with TRBD2 identical over 9 bases. Germline assignment: CDR1 SGHNT and CDR2 YYREEE (reference sequence). This CDR3 contains 14 residues. V shed 4 bases and J 7 bases; nucleotides not matched to a gene: 6. The chain's CDR3 is CASSQRGVLNEQFF. As DNA, the CDR3 is TGTGCCAGCAGCCAGCGGGGGGTTTTGAATGAGCAGTTCTTC.

The V and J genes are TRBV5-1 and TRBJ2-1, with 7 bases matching TRBD2. Germline assignment: CDR1 SGHRS and CDR2 YFSETQ. CDR3 length: 17 amino acids. V was pared by 0 bases and J by 0 bases, with 6 bases of the junction left unmatched. CDR3 in DNA: TGCGCCAGCAGCTTGGGGTCCTCGGGGGGCTCCTACAATGAGCAGTTCTTC. Translated: CASSLGSSGGSYNEQFF.

The chain links TRBV5-4 to TRBJ1-1; tentatively, D is TRBD1 (5 bases). This CDR3 contains 14 residues. Germline CDR1 is SGHNT and CDR2 is YYREEE (reference sequence). V was clipped by 1 base and J by 1 base, with 8 bases between them. In nucleotides, the CDR3 is TGTGCCAGCAGCTTGTTCAGGGAGAACACTGAAGCTTTCTTT. Translated: CASSLFRENTEAFF.

This rearrangement joins TRBV19 to TRBJ2-3; 7 bases match TRBD2. The CDR3 runs 14 residues. Germline-derived CDR1 and CDR2 are LNHDA and SQIVND (reference sequence). J was trimmed by 2 bases and V by 3 bases; bases with no gene match: 2. The CDR3 bases are TGTGCCAGTAGTATGGGGGGGAACACAGATACGCAGTATTTT. It codes for CASSMGGNTDTQYF.

V is TRBV7-8 and J is TRBJ1-2, with 8 positions matching TRBD1. Germline V CDR1 and CDR2: SGHVS, FQNEAQ. The V and J ends lost 4 bases and 3 bases, in that order; junction bases with no gene match: 10. This CDR3 has 16 amino acids. In nucleotides, the CDR3 is TGTGCCAGCAGCTGGGGGGACAGGAAAGGTGACTATGGCTACACCTTC. Residues: CASSWGDRKGDYGYTF.

This clone was detected only a few times. The genes are TRBV10-3 and TRBJ2-1, with 10 positions matching TRBD2. Trimming cost V 6 bases and J 7 bases; bases outside gene matches: 9. This CDR3 contains 15 residues. The germline gives CDR1 ENHRY, CDR2 SYGVKD. The CDR3 DNA reads as TGTGCCATCAGCGCCTCGGGACTAGCGACGAATGAGCAGTTCTTC. Translating gives CAISASGLATNEQFF.

This sequence joins TRBV11-3 and TRBJ2-1; tentative D call: TRBD2 (6 bases). Trimming took 5 bases from V and 0 from J, leaving 26 bases between them. This CDR3 region has 20 residues. Germline V gives CDR1 SGHNT, CDR2 YENEEA. The CDR3 protein is CASSTPHIAVLRSSYNEQFF. The CDR3 coding sequence is TGTGCCAGCAGCACGCCACACATAGCGGTCCTAAGGAGCTCCTACAATGAGCAGTTCTTC.